This is a list of T cell receptor beta chains from one sample in a study of blood T cell repertoires in COVID-19. Method: immunoSEQ multiplex PCR; TCRdb's copy keeps in-frame clones and lacks some. The sample has 200,000 to 300,000 clones, around 88% seen once. Sequencing input: peripheral blood. Source of these receptors: a young man with active or convalescent COVID-19. The CDR3 runs from the conserved cysteine through the conserved F or W. The D gene is left open where the match is weak. Clone size is given for some rows only: seen once, a few or many times, or a class if the clone is expanded.

V gene	D gene	clone size	J gene	CDR3 protein	CDR3 DNA
TRBV3-1/TRBV3-2	.	.	TRBJ1-2	CASSQEGAWGYTF	TGTGCCAGCAGCCAAGAGGGGGCTTGGGGCTACACCTTC
TRBV19	.	.	TRBJ1-1	CASSQPGGHSNTEAFF	TGTGCCAGTAGTCAACCGGGGGGACATTCCAACACTGAAGCTTTCTTT
TRBV7-7	.	.	TRBJ2-2	CASSLSRAMNTGELFF	TGTGCCAGCAGCCTGAGTAGAGCGATGAACACCGGGGAGCTGTTTTTT
TRBV4-3	.	.	TRBJ1-3	CASSLRDFSGNTIYF	TGCGCCAGCAGCCTACGGGACTTTTCTGGAAACACCATATATTTT
TRBV6-5	.	once	TRBJ1-1	CASTGSGDITEAFF	TGTGCCTCAACGGGGTCAGGGGATATCACTGAAGCTTTCTTT
TRBV30	TRBD2	.	TRBJ2-1	CAWSASGGDHNEQFF	TGTGCCTGGAGTGCTAGCGGGGGGGACCACAATGAGCAGTTCTTC
TRBV9	TRBD1	once	TRBJ1-5	CASSGQGGSNQPQHF	TGTGCCAGCAGCGGACAGGGGGGAAGCAATCAGCCCCAGCATTTT
TRBV19	TRBD2	.	TRBJ2-1	CASRGPGLAGGLEQFF	TGTGCCAGTAGGGGACCTGGACTAGCGGGGGGACTTGAGCAGTTCTTC
TRBV7-9	TRBD2	.	TRBJ2-1	CASGSGTTSDEQFF	TGTGCCAGCGGATCCGGGACTACGAGCGATGAGCAGTTCTTC
TRBV7-2	.	.	TRBJ1-3	CASSLVGVSGNTIYF	TGTGCCAGCAGCTTAGTAGGGGTATCCGGAAACACCATATATTTT
TRBV5-6	TRBD1	few	TRBJ1-1	CASSLNRGRFEAFF	TGTGCCAGCAGCTTGAACAGGGGGAGGTTTGAAGCTTTCTTT
TRBV30	.	.	TRBJ1-3	CAWCRGGNTIYF	TGTGCCTGGTGCAGGGGCGGAAACACCATATATTTT
TRBV2	TRBD2	.	TRBJ2-3	CASSYSGGASDTQYF	TGTGCCAGCAGTTATAGCGGGGGGGCGTCAGATACGCAGTATTTT
TRBV6-5	.	.	TRBJ2-5	CASSYTSGETQYF	TGTGCCAGCAGTTACACCTCCGGGGAGACCCAGTACTTC
TRBV4-1	.	.	TRBJ1-2	CASSENWERRGYYTF	TGCGCCAGCAGCGAAAACTGGGAGCGCAGGGGATACTACACCTTC
TRBV12-3/TRBV12-4	.	.	TRBJ1-2	CASSRRGDYGYTF	TGTGCCAGCAGTCGTCGTGGAGACTATGGCTACACCTTC
TRBV19	.	.	TRBJ1-6	CASSGQNHYSYNSPLHF	TGTGCCAGTAGTGGCCAGAACCATTACTCCTATAATTCACCCCTCCACTTT
TRBV29-1	TRBD2	.	TRBJ2-1	CSVELAGGVLVYNEQFF	TGCAGCGTTGAACTAGCGGGGGGGGTGTTGGTCTACAATGAGCAGTTCTTC
TRBV18	TRBD2	.	TRBJ2-7	CASSPPTSGGYEQYF	TGTGCCAGCTCACCACCCACTAGCGGGGGCTACGAGCAGTACTTC
TRBV12-3/TRBV12-4	.	.	TRBJ1-2	CASSLRGRNGYTF	TGTGCCAGCAGTTTACGGGGAAGGAATGGCTACACCTTC
TRBV7-6	.	.	TRBJ2-3	CASSPAGPDTQYF	TGTGCCAGCAGCCCGGCTGGGCCAGATACGCAGTATTTT
TRBV27	TRBD1	.	TRBJ1-2	CASGRGHGYTF	TGTGCCAGCGGAAGGGGGCATGGCTACACCTTC
TRBV19	TRBD2	.	TRBJ2-1	CASSPGTSGVYNEQFF	TGTGCCAGTAGTCCCGGGACTAGCGGGGTTTACAATGAGCAGTTCTTC
TRBV7-7	.	.	TRBJ2-2	CASSLFSGDKQDTGELFF	TGTGCCAGCAGCTTATTTAGCGGAGATAAACAGGACACCGGGGAGCTGTTTTTT
TRBV6-6	.	few	TRBJ1-2	CASSRDPTKGRVYGYTF	TGTGCCAGCAGTCGTGACCCAACTAAAGGCAGGGTATATGGCTACACCTTC
TRBV6-5	TRBD2	.	TRBJ2-7	CASRWTSGGNYEQYF	TGTGCCAGCAGGTGGACTAGCGGGGGAAACTACGAGCAGTACTTC
TRBV7-9	TRBD2	.	TRBJ2-5	CASSTSGGGETQYF	TGTGCCAGCAGCACTAGCGGGGGAGGAGAGACCCAGTACTTC
TRBV27	.	.	TRBJ2-1	CASSGGAGYNEQFF	TGTGCCAGCTCTGGGGGGGCCGGCTACAATGAGCAGTTCTTC
TRBV29-1	TRBD2	.	TRBJ2-1	CSVDVAGGLSYNEQFF	TGCAGCGTTGATGTGGCGGGGGGGCTTTCCTACAATGAGCAGTTCTTC
TRBV10-3	.	.	TRBJ1-1	CAISGVQGPTEAFF	TGTGCCATCAGTGGGGTGCAGGGGCCCACTGAAGCTTTCTTT
TRBV19	.	.	TRBJ2-6	CASSPSSGANVLTF	TGTGCCAGTAGCCCGAGCTCTGGGGCCAACGTCCTGACTTTC
TRBV4-1	TRBD1	.	TRBJ1-2	CASSQGNRGYGYTF	TGCGCCAGCAGCCAAGGAAACAGGGGGTATGGCTACACCTTC
TRBV7-3	.	.	TRBJ2-5	CASSYARQETQYF	TGTGCCAGCAGCTATGCCAGACAAGAGACCCAGTACTTC
TRBV11-2	.	.	TRBJ1-4	CASAPDINDEKLFF	TGTGCCAGCGCCCCGGACATAAATGATGAAAAACTGTTTTTT
TRBV13	.	.	TRBJ2-3	CASSQGARINTDTQYF	TGTGCCAGCAGCCAAGGGGCCAGGATAAACACAGATACGCAGTATTTT
TRBV6-2/TRBV6-3	TRBD1	.	TRBJ2-7	CASSSGTGTYEQYF	TGTGCCAGCAGTTCCGGGACAGGGACCTACGAGCAGTACTTC
TRBV11-2	TRBD2	once	TRBJ2-3	CASSFSGGSTDTQYF	TGTGCCAGCAGCTTCAGCGGGGGCTCCACAGATACGCAGTATTTT
TRBV19	TRBD2	.	TRBJ2-1	CASSIGAGDEQFF	TGTGCCAGTAGTATAGGGGCGGGGGATGAGCAGTTCTTC
TRBV19	TRBD1	.	TRBJ1-1	CASCGQGAEAFF	TGTGCCAGTTGCGGACAGGGCGCTGAAGCTTTCTTT
TRBV4-1	TRBD2	.	TRBJ2-1	CASSQDRVAGGQWEQFF	TGCGCCAGCAGCCAAGACAGGGTAGCGGGGGGCCAGTGGGAGCAGTTCTTC